The rows below give T cell receptor beta chains drawn from one sample of a study of radiotherapy plus CTLA-4 blockade in lung cancer. The assay was immunoSEQ multiplex PCR, and TCRdb's table has in-frame clones only and misses some. The sample records about 48,000 clones, about 88% being singletons. The sequences come from peripheral blood, collected from a patient treated with radiotherapy plus ipilimumab. All receptors derive from a human donor with non-small cell lung cancer that progressed on radiotherapy plus ipilimumab. Some clones in this sample may be carry-over from other donors' samples. The conserved cysteine and the conserved F or W are not part of the CDR3 here.

cdr3_aa v_call
ASSHSGTGESYEQY TRBV4-3
ASSLGSQGYNEQF TRBV5-5
ASSVDPRNEQY TRBV9
ASSRDRSETQY TRBV19
ASSSWDRVSYEQY TRBV7-9
ASSTLGDTEAF TRBV18
ASSPPSGSGNEQF TRBV18
ASSEKRGGFTDTQY TRBV2
ATPICGAPRGTQY TRBV19
ASSIDPLAAEYEQY TRBV19
ATSRDTRGLETQY TRBV15
ASSFTSGGYITDTQY TRBV28
SVYTYEQY TRBV29-1
SVGTVAGSGSRNEQF TRBV29-1
ASSFQLAGNTGELF TRBV5-1
ASSRSATGTEAF TRBV14
ASSLTGLTNQPQH TRBV5-1
ASEVGYGTGELF TRBV12-5
ASSLVARRGNTEAF TRBV11-1
ASSLGRGSYEQY TRBV7-2
ASSYSLQGYEQY TRBV18
ASSLEGSGRYGETQY TRBV5-5
ASSFSGGPAVGELF TRBV5-1
ASSLGQAGNTIY TRBV5-1
ASSVEAGGNTEAF TRBV9
AREGGTSGRQQY TRBV2
ASRKEPGQAGSPLH TRBV5-1
ASKATGLAEQEGELF TRBV10-2
SVDLANTGELF TRBV29-1
ASRTGVSGNEQF TRBV2
ASSLMVGFGYNEQF TRBV7-2
ASSPIDGATAKNEKLF TRBV18
ASSSGTTRISNEQF TRBV11-3